One sample yielded the 20 T cell receptor beta chains listed below, sequenced in a study of blood T cell repertoires in COVID-19. Only in-frame clones appear in the TCRdb table, and some are missing; sequencing was by immunoSEQ multiplex PCR. The sample includes around 140,000 clones, about 85% of them seen just once. The sequencing input was peripheral blood. All receptors come from a human donor with acute or convalescent COVID-19. The donor label of this sample is uncertain.

The V call is TRBV18, the J call TRBJ2-7; 7 bases line up with TRBD2. J was trimmed by 0 bases and V by 3 bases; bases with no gene match: 8. The CDR3 loop spans 16 amino acids. The germline V gene has CDR1 KGHSH and CDR2 LQKENI. The CDR3 DNA is TGTGCCAGCTCACCGCCCGGGACTACCATCTCCTACGAGCAGTACTTC. This codes for CASSPPGTTISYEQYF. Looking up the rest from reference TRBV18 and TRBJ2-7 gives the full variable domain: NAGVMQNPRHLVRRRGQEARLRCSPMKGHSHVYWYRQLPEEGLKFMVYLQKENIIDESGMPKERFSAEFPKEGPSILRIQQVVRGDSAAYFCASSPPGTTISYEQYFGPGTRLTVT.

The J gene is TRBJ1-6, the V gene TRBV7-9; a possible D gene is TRBD1 (5 bases). The CDR3 runs 15 residues. V lost 5 bases and J 6 bases, leaving 14 bases between the germline ends. Germline CDR1 SEHNR, CDR2 FQNEAQ (reference sequence). CDR3 region: CASSPSAGINSPLHF. CDR3 DNA sequence: TGTGCCAGCAGCCCTTCCGCAGGGATTAATTCACCCCTCCACTTT. The variable domain in full, completed from reference TRBV7-9 and TRBJ1-6, reads DTGVSQNPRHKITKRGQNVTFRCDPISEHNRLYWYRQTLGQGPEFLTYFQNEAQLEKSRLLSDRFSAERPKGSFSTLEIQRTEQGDSAMYLCASSPSAGINSPLHFGNGTRLTVT.

The chain couples TRBV28 to TRBJ1-2; the D gene is possibly TRBD1 (6 bases). Trimming stripped 2 bases from V and 8 bases from J, with 18 bases between. This CDR3 region has 15 residues. Germline CDR1 MDHEN, CDR2 SYDVKM. The CDR3 sequence: CASSLPLAGTMGYTF. In DNA form, the CDR3 reads TGTGCCAGCAGTTTACCCCTTGCCGGGACAATGGGCTACACCTTC.

This chain connects TRBV5-4 to TRBJ2-6; D is unresolved. There are 17 residues in the CDR3. V lost 0 bases and J lost 0, with 10 bases in between. CDR1 is SGHNT, CDR2 YYREEE, per germline (reference sequence). CDR3 region: CASSLGYEDSGANVLTF. DNA of the CDR3: TGTGCCAGCAGCTTGGGTTATGAGGACTCTGGGGCCAACGTCCTGACTTTC.

This chain links TRBV5-1 with TRBJ2-1; 7 bases line up with TRBD1. J was trimmed by 0 bases and V by 6 bases; bases with no gene match: 9. The CDR3 extends over 16 amino acids. In germline, CDR1 is SGHRS, CDR2 YFSETQ. Here the CDR3 DNA reads TGCGCCAGCACCCAAACAGGGGACAGCTCCTACAATGAGCAGTTCTTC. As protein: CASTQTGDSSYNEQFF.

The chain couples TRBV7-6 to TRBJ2-5; 10 bases line up with TRBD2. Per germline, CDR1 SGHVS and CDR2 FNYEAQ. V lost 5 bases and J lost 4; bases outside the gene matches: 7. The CDR3 loop spans 15 amino acids. The CDR3 is CASSITSGMGETQYF. DNA of the CDR3: TGTGCCAGCAGCATCACTAGCGGGATGGGAGAGACCCAGTACTTC. Full variable domain (rest looked up from reference TRBV7-6 and TRBJ2-5): GAGVSQSPRYKVTKRGQDVALRCDPISGHVSLYWYRQALGQGPEFLTYFNYEAQQDKSGLPNDRFSAERPEGSISTLTIQRTEQRDSAMYRCASSITSGMGETQYFGPGTRLLVL.

This clone was picked up a small number of times. The chain carries TRBV3-1 (or the pseudogene TRBV3-2) and TRBJ1-2; 8 bases map to TRBD1. V shed 6 bases and J 2 bases; nucleotides not matched to a gene: 5. The CDR3 totals 14 residues. From germline, CDR1 is LGHDT and CDR2 YNNKEL (reference sequence). CDR3 nucleotides: TGTGCCAGCAGACCGACAGGGGTAAACTATGGCTACACCTTC. It is translated as CASRPTGVNYGYTF.

In this sample, this clone turned up a few times. V and J are TRBV5-1 and TRBJ1-1; D is unclear. V was cut by 1 base and J by 4 bases, with 11 bases left in between. The CDR3 is 14 amino acids. Germline CDR1 is SGHRS and CDR2 is YFSETQ. DNA of the CDR3: TGCGCCAGCAGCTTGACAAACGCGGTCACTGAAGCTTTCTTT. Protein: CASSLTNAVTEAFF.

J is TRBJ2-7 and V is TRBV18; 8 nucleotides agree with TRBD1. Looked up from germline, CDR1 is KGHSH and CDR2 is LQKENI. Germline trimming cut 6 bases from V and 6 bases from J; bases unmatched to any gene: 7. The length of the CDR3 is 13 residues. The CDR3 here is CASSPSGTGEQYV. The CDR3 bases are TGTGCCAGCTCCCCTTCCGGGACAGGCGAGCAGTACGTC.

The chain recombines TRBV6-5 with TRBJ2-2, with 8 bases identical to TRBD1. V dropped 7 bases and J dropped 4; count of bases not matched to a gene: 2. Germline assignment: CDR1 MNHEY and CDR2 SVGAGI. This CDR3 spans 13 amino acids. DNA for the CDR3: TGTGCCAGCACGACAGGGGCCACCGGGGAGCTGTTTTTT. Protein sequence: CASTTGATGELFF.

This chain connects TRBV12-3 or TRBV12-4 to TRBJ2-7; D is perhaps TRBD2 (7 bases). The CDR3 is 13 residues long. V lost 6 bases and J 4 bases, leaving 13 bases between the germline ends. The chain's CDR3 is CASRGGRGYEQYV. CDR3 nucleotides: TGTGCCAGCAGAGGTGGGAGGGGGTACGAGCAGTACGTC.

This clone has just one count. The CDR3 DNA reads as TGTGCCAGCAGCCCTCAACCGACAGGGGTGTTCGGAAACATTCAGTACTTC. This translates into CASSPQPTGVFGNIQYF. The chain combines TRBV7-2 with TRBJ2-4, with 8 bases fitting TRBD1. Germline values: CDR1 SGHTA, CDR2 FQGNSA. This CDR3 is 17 amino acids long. V was pared by 5 bases and J by 6 bases, with 15 bases of the junction left unmatched.

This chain joins TRBV7-2 and TRBJ1-3; possibly TRBD1 for D (6 bases). V was cut by 2 bases and J by 1 base, with 15 bases left in between. The germline V gene has CDR1 SGHTA and CDR2 FQGNSA. This CDR3 contains 17 residues. The CDR3 DNA reads TGTGCCAGCAGCTTAACAATTCGGGACAATTCTGGAAACACCATATATTTT. Translated: CASSLTIRDNSGNTIYF.

The chain carries TRBV7-2 and TRBJ1-1; D is ambiguous. The CDR3 runs to 14 residues. Germline V CDR1 and CDR2: SGHTA, FQGNSA. V was shortened by 5 bases and J by 7 bases, with 17 bases between the two germline ends. The CDR3 loop reads CASSPREGKGEAFF. In DNA form, the CDR3 reads TGTGCCAGCAGCCCCCGAGAGGGTAAGGGTGAAGCTTTCTTT.

The chain uses TRBV27 and TRBJ1-5, with TRBD1 matching 9 bases. This CDR3 is built from 16 residues. V dropped 8 bases and J dropped 7; count of bases not matched to a gene: 15. Germline loops: CDR1 MNHEY, CDR2 SMNVEV (reference sequence). The CDR3 spells CASGMTQQGAFQPQHF. CDR3 nucleotides: TGTGCCAGCGGCATGACACAACAGGGGGCATTCCAGCCCCAGCATTTT.

The chain joins TRBV6-5 to TRBJ1-6, with D unclear. The CDR3 sequence is 12 residues long. Germline V gene data show CDR1 as MNHEY and CDR2 as SVGAGI. V lost 4 bases and J lost 6, with 4 bases in between. In nucleotides, the CDR3 is TGTGCCAGCAGTTTCCTTAATTCACCCCTCCACTTT. Protein product: CASSFLNSPLHF.

V gene TRBV2 combines with J gene TRBJ1-1; D is unresolved. The CDR3 loop spans 15 amino acids. The germline V gene has CDR1 SNHLY and CDR2 FYNNEI. V dropped 6 bases and J dropped 1 base, with 15 bases sitting between them. CDR3 nucleotides: TGTGCCAGCAGGGAAAGCGGGAAAAAGAACACTGAAGCTTTCTTT. This translates into CASRESGKKNTEAFF. The full variable domain, completed using reference TRBV2 and TRBJ1-1, is EPEVTQTPSHQVTQMGQEVILRCVPISNHLYFYWYRQILGQKVEFLVSFYNNEISEKSEIFDDQFSVERPDGSNFTLKIRSTKLEDSAMYFCASRESGKKNTEAFFGQGTRLTVV.

J is TRBJ2-6 and V is TRBV27, with 11 bases identical to TRBD1. J lost 1 base, V lost 6 bases, and 5 bases had no gene match. This CDR3 comprises 17 residues. CDR1 is MNHEY and CDR2 is SMNVEV in the germline V gene (reference sequence). CDR3 nucleotide sequence: TGTGCCAGCAGGACCGGGACAGGGGGTTCTGGGGCCAACGTCCTGACTTTC. This gives the protein CASRTGTGGSGANVLTF. Full variable domain (rest looked up from reference TRBV27 and TRBJ2-6): EAQVTQNPRYLITVTGKKLTVTCSQNMNHEYMSWYRQDPGLGLRQIYYSMNVEVTDKGDVPEGYKVSRKEKRNFPLILESPSPNQTSLYFCASRTGTGGSGANVLTFGAGSRLTVL.

The rearrangement links TRBV5-1 to TRBJ1-1; perhaps TRBD1 as D (6 bases). CDR1 and CDR2 (germline): SGHRS, YFSETQ. The CDR3 length is 15 residues. The ends were cut back, 1 base at V and 1 base at J, with 11 bases in the middle. CDR3 residues: CASSLQVTGNTEAFF. In DNA, the CDR3 is TGCGCCAGCAGCTTGCAGGTGACAGGGAACACTGAAGCTTTCTTT.

This chain links TRBV4-1 with TRBJ2-1; TRBD2 aligns across 7 bases. Per germline, CDR1 MGHRA and CDR2 YSYEKL. The CDR3 is 16 amino acids. After removal of 7 bases from V and 1 base from J, the junction contained 10 bases not matched to a gene. The CDR3 region has the DNA TGCGCCAGCAAAAGCTCGGAGCGGGATTCCTACAATGAGCAGTTCTTC. It specifies CASKSSERDSYNEQFF.